This paragraph covers one T cell receptor beta chain sequence. The repertoire was sequenced with immunoSEQ multiplex PCR; TCRdb's copy has only in-frame clones and lacks some. The sample records 20,000 to 25,000 clones, approximately 89% being singletons. These data originate in a study of T cells in narcolepsy. CDR3 length: 15 amino acids. The J segment lost 8 bases and the V segment lost 4 bases, leaving 8 bases of the junction unmatched. The germline V gene encodes CDR1 SGHDN and CDR2 FVKESK. The sequencing sample was made of CD45RA- memory CD4+ T cells from PBMCs. This rearrangement joins TRBV14 to TRBJ2-3, with 11 bases identical to TRBD1. The TCR originated in a human donor with narcolepsy. The CDR3 region has the DNA TGTGCCAGCAGCCCCCGGGACAGGGGGGGAGTTACGCAGTATTTT. It encodes CASSPRDRGGVTQYF.